This TCR beta chain was found in a study of T cells in Graves' hyperthyroidism and ophthalmopathy. General study results and limits: Before onset, ophthalmopathy was predicted by the model a median approximately 6.7 months earlier.

Germline CDR1 is DFQATT and CDR2 is SNEGSKA (reference sequence). V was cut by 2 bases and J by 3 bases, with 5 bases left in between. The CDR3 spans 11 residues. This clonotype was seen many times. Its antigen remains unidentified. Patients aged 18 to 65 had newly diagnosed hyperthyroidism lasting under 2 months. Clinical symptoms, serum thyroxine, TRAb, thyroid ultrasound and orbital computed tomography established diagnosis. PBMCs came from more than 9 ml fresh peripheral blood. The source material, RNA transcripts, was used to amplify TCR beta CDR3 regions. In the first-round RT-PCR of the TCR CDR3, the HTBI primer set was used. Via MiXCR, TCRdb re-called the multiplex PCR reads, giving one row per CDR3 protein. The sample lists under 550,000 distinct CDR3 sequences; 12% to 15% were seen once.

The receptor was isolated from a woman aged 18-35 years with Graves' hyperthyroidism. Sequences were obtained from blood. The J gene is TRBJ2-7, the V gene TRBV20-1, with D hard to call. The CDR3, as DNA: TGCAGTGCTAGACAGAGCTACGAGCAGTACTTC. It codes for CSARQSYEQYF.